The 29 T cell receptor beta chains given below trace back to one sample, sequenced in a study of long-term antiretroviral therapy in people with HIV. Version v3.0 of the immunoSEQ assay was performed at survey level. Only in-frame clones appear in the TCRdb table, and some are missing; sequencing was by immunoSEQ multiplex PCR. Counted here are about 35,000 clones, roughly 80% occurring once; the ten biggest clones make up roughly 6.3%. The sequenced sample was unsorted PBMCs, obtained 1 year after starting antiretroviral therapy. These receptors were obtained from a man aged 18 to 29 with HIV.

CDR3 sequence reads: CASIGGGFPEQYF. CDR3 bases: TGTGCCAGCATAGGGGGGGGGTTCCCCGAGCAGTACTTC. V is TRBV2 and J is TRBJ2-7; tentatively, D is TRBD2 (7 bases). Germline V CDR1 and CDR2: SNHLY, FYNNEI. This CDR3 region has 13 residues. Trimming shortened V by 7 bases and J by 6 bases, and 16 bases separated the two germline ends.

The chain carries TRBV25-1 and TRBJ1-2, with D maybe TRBD1 (5 bases). Trimming stripped 2 bases from V and 3 bases from J, with 10 bases between. The germline V gene encodes CDR1 MGHDK and CDR2 SYGVNS. This CDR3 region has 14 residues. For the CDR3, the DNA is TGTGCCAGCAGTGAAGGCGGGGGATACTATGGCTACACCTTC. It yields the protein CASSEGGGYYGYTF.

This chain joins TRBV6-5 and TRBJ2-7; 10 positions agree with TRBD2. J was trimmed by 3 bases and V by 6 bases; bases with no gene match: 5. The length of the CDR3 is 14 residues. Germline loops: CDR1 MNHEY, CDR2 SVGAGI. The CDR3 loop reads CASSTLAGVYEQYF. DNA for the CDR3: TGTGCCAGCAGCACTCTAGCGGGAGTCTACGAGCAGTACTTC.

The chain is built from TRBV19 and TRBJ1-1; D ambiguous. Between the trimmed V and J ends, which lost 2 bases and 4 bases, there was a span of 14 bases. CDR1 is LNHDA and CDR2 is SQIVND in the germline V gene (reference sequence). The CDR3 contains 15 residues. This CDR3 is CASSIIVTGGTEAFF. CDR3 nucleotides: TGTGCCAGTAGTATAATCGTCACGGGCGGCACTGAAGCTTTCTTT.

The rearrangement links TRBV28 to TRBJ2-6; D may be TRBD1 or TRBD2 (5 bases each). The CDR3 has 17 amino acids. V was cut by 7 bases and J by 4 bases, with 20 bases left in between. Germline CDR1 and CDR2: MDHEN and SYDVKM. The CDR3 sequence is CASNLGQGALGANVLTF. CDR3 DNA: TGTGCCAGCAATCTAGGGCAGGGAGCTCTGGGGGCCAACGTCCTGACTTTC.

The chain carries TRBV7-3 and TRBJ2-1; D is undetermined. CDR3 size: 16 residues. Trimming left V 4 bases short and J 0 bases short, with 13 bases between. Germline V gene sequence: CDR1 SGHTA, CDR2 FQGTGA. DNA for the CDR3: TGTGCCAGCAGCTCCCCCGAGACAAACTCCTACAATGAGCAGTTCTTC. Translating gives CASSSPETNSYNEQFF.

The chain combines TRBV29-1 with TRBJ2-1; D not resolved. The CDR3 is 15 amino acids. The germline V and J ends were trimmed by 3 bases and 2 bases, with 14 bases remaining between them. Looked up from germline, CDR1 is SQVTM and CDR2 is ANQGSEA. The CDR3 sequence is CSVEGRSQAYNEQFF. The CDR3 DNA reads as TGCAGCGTTGAGGGCCGGTCCCAGGCCTACAATGAGCAGTTCTTC.

This chain links TRBV5-1 with TRBJ2-7; D unresolved. Looked up from germline, CDR1 is SGHRS and CDR2 is YFSETQ. Trimming removed 4 bases from V and 2 bases from J, with 10 bases in between. This CDR3 has 13 amino acids. CDR3 sequence (DNA): TGCGCCAGCAGCCAGGACCGTCCCTACGAGCAGTACTTC. Encoded protein: CASSQDRPYEQYF.

The CDR3 nucleotides are TGTGCCAGCAGTTTATCGGCTAGCGGGAGCTACGAGCAGTACTTC. Translating gives CASSLSASGSYEQYF. V and J are TRBV27 and TRBJ2-7; 10 nucleotides match TRBD2. The CDR3 is made up of 15 amino acids. V shed 0 bases and J 3 bases; nucleotides not matched to a gene: 2. Germline values: CDR1 MNHEY, CDR2 SMNVEV (reference sequence).

This chain uses TRBV7-8 with TRBJ2-7; D may be TRBD2 (6 bases). V lost 5 bases, J lost 4 bases, and 15 bases lay in between. CDR3 length: 14 residues. Germline loops: CDR1 SGHVS, CDR2 FQNEAQ. The CDR3 DNA sequence: TGTGCCAGCAGCCCAGGGACGGGAGTGTACGAGCAGTACTTC. Its translation: CASSPGTGVYEQYF. Full variable domain (outside the CDR3, taken from reference TRBV7-8 and TRBJ2-7): GAGVSQSPRYKVAKRGQDVALRCDPISGHVSLFWYQQALGQGPEFLTYFQNEAQLDKSGLPSDRFFAERPEGSVSTLKIQRTQQEDSAVYLCASSPGTGVYEQYFGPGTRLTVT.

V usage is TRBV19 and J usage is TRBJ2-1; D possibly uses TRBD1 or TRBD2 (6 bases each). This CDR3 is built from 15 residues. Germline assignment: CDR1 LNHDA and CDR2 SQIVND (reference sequence). The ends were cut back, 6 bases at V and 0 bases at J, with 12 bases in the middle. CDR3 region: CASRGGAYSYNEQFF. The CDR3 DNA sequence: TGTGCCAGTAGGGGGGGCGCTTACTCCTACAATGAGCAGTTCTTC.

This chain connects TRBV15 to TRBJ1-5; D is unclear. This CDR3 is built from 15 residues. Germline CDR1 is LNHNV and CDR2 is YYDKDF (reference sequence). V was pared by 0 bases and J by 6 bases, with 12 bases between. The CDR3 coding sequence is TGTGCCACCAGCAGAGAAAAGGGCTCTGGTCAGCCCCAGCATTTT. Residues: CATSREKGSGQPQHF.

The chain couples TRBV28 to TRBJ2-1; 7 nucleotides align to TRBD2. The CDR3 spans 16 residues. V dropped 5 bases and J dropped 2; count of bases not matched to a gene: 9. Germline loops: CDR1 MDHEN, CDR2 SYDVKM. The CDR3 region is CASSGIPREAYNEQFF. In nucleotides, the CDR3 is TGTGCCAGCAGTGGGATACCCCGGGAGGCCTACAATGAGCAGTTCTTC.

V is TRBV10-1 and J is TRBJ2-2, with 9 bases lining up with TRBD1. Per germline, CDR1 WNHNN and CDR2 SYGVQD (reference sequence). V lost 6 bases to trimming and J lost 1 base; unmatched junction nucleotides: 12. This CDR3 contains 18 residues. CDR3 sequence: CASSLFDRGLGNTGELFF. The CDR3 nucleotides are TGCGCCAGCAGCCTCTTCGACAGGGGGTTAGGGAACACCGGGGAGCTGTTTTTT.

The chain recombines TRBV6-5 with TRBJ1-1; 10 nucleotides agree with TRBD1. V lost 0 bases, J lost 11 bases, and 6 bases stayed unmatched. The CDR3 spans 14 residues. Per the germline V gene, CDR1 is MNHEY and CDR2 is SVGAGI. As DNA, the CDR3 is TGTGCCAGCAGTTACTCGACAGGGGGCGAAGGGGCTTTCTTT. Translation: CASSYSTGGEGAFF.

The J gene is TRBJ1-1, the V gene TRBV7-2; D is ambiguous. Germline V gene sequence: CDR1 SGHTA, CDR2 FQGNSA. Trimming removed 2 bases from V and 4 bases from J, with 26 bases in between. This CDR3 has 19 residues. In DNA form, the CDR3 reads TGTGCCAGCAGCTTAACTCTCGGGAAATCTGGACCGTGGAGCACTGAAGCTTTCTTT. Its protein product is CASSLTLGKSGPWSTEAFF.

The chain recombines TRBV9 with TRBJ2-5; D possibly corresponds to TRBD2 (5 bases). Germline V lookup: CDR1 SGDLS, CDR2 YYNGEE. Trimming took 0 bases from V and 6 from J, leaving 15 bases between them. The CDR3 loop spans 15 amino acids. CDR3 loop: CASSVAGRGGQTQYF. The CDR3 DNA is TGTGCCAGCAGCGTAGCAGGCCGGGGTGGTCAGACCCAGTACTTC.

This chain links TRBV9 with TRBJ1-4; tentative D call: TRBD1 (5 bases). The CDR3 has 14 amino acids. From germline, CDR1 is SGDLS and CDR2 YYNGEE. V shed 4 bases and J shed 5 bases, with 12 bases lying between them. The CDR3 protein is CASSLDGGNEKLFF. CDR3 DNA: TGTGCCAGCAGCCTAGATGGGGGAAATGAAAAACTGTTTTTT.

This clone was observed a few times. The J gene is TRBJ2-7, the V gene TRBV5-6; TRBD1 is a possible D gene (5 bases). The CDR3 is made up of 13 amino acids. The germline V gene encodes CDR1 SGHDT and CDR2 YYEEEE. V was trimmed by 0 bases and J by 6 bases, leaving 10 bases between them. The CDR3 loop reads CASSLGRVGEQYF. The CDR3 coding sequence is TGTGCCAGCAGCTTGGGCAGGGTGGGCGAGCAGTACTTC.

The chain uses TRBV5-6 and TRBJ1-4; D not resolved. CDR1 SGHDT and CDR2 YYEEEE come from the germline V gene. V lost 0 bases and J lost 7, with 4 bases in between. This CDR3 is built from 12 residues. CDR3 protein: CASSLAGEKLFF. The CDR3 bases are TGTGCCAGCAGCTTGGCGGGTGAAAAACTGTTTTTT.

This clone has a handful of counts. This chain connects TRBV5-6 to TRBJ2-4, with 8 bases aligning to TRBD2. CDR3 length: 13 amino acids. The V and J ends lost 3 bases and 11 bases, in that order; junction bases with no gene match: 7. Germline V CDR1 and CDR2: SGHDT, YYEEEE. The CDR3 nucleotides are TGTGCCAGCAGCTCCTGGAGCGGGAGCGTTCAGTACTTC. Amino acid sequence: CASSSWSGSVQYF.

The V gene is TRBV27, the J gene TRBJ1-1; the D is unclear. The CDR3 consists of 15 residues. From germline, CDR1 is MNHEY and CDR2 SMNVEV (reference sequence). Trimming took 0 bases from V and 1 from J, leaving 9 bases between them. The CDR3 nucleotides read TGTGCCAGCAGTTTATCAGCTACGGGGAACACTGAAGCTTTCTTT. This codes for CASSLSATGNTEAFF.

The chain has TRBV4-3 and TRBJ1-1; D unclear. In germline, CDR1 is LGHNA, CDR2 YSLEER. The CDR3 totals 13 residues. Trimming pared 4 bases from V and 6 bases from J, leaving 12 bases between. The CDR3, as DNA: TGCGCCAGCAGCCCTCAGCTATGGGCTGAAGCTTTCTTT. Amino acid sequence: CASSPQLWAEAFF.

The chain uses TRBV27 and TRBJ2-7; D gene unclear. V lost 3 bases and J lost 2, with 8 bases in between. CDR3 length: 13 amino acids. Germline CDR1 and CDR2: MNHEY and SMNVEV (reference sequence). CDR3 sequence reads: CASSFRYAYEQYF. The CDR3, as DNA: TGTGCCAGCAGTTTCCGGTATGCCTACGAGCAGTACTTC.

The V call is TRBV7-9, the J call TRBJ1-1, with D uncertain. The CDR3 covers 13 residues. The germline V gene has CDR1 SEHNR and CDR2 FQNEAQ (reference sequence). The V end was cut by 5 bases, the J end by 14 bases, with 21 bases between. The CDR3 spells CASSTWEDGRIFF. The CDR3 coding sequence is TGTGCCAGCAGCACCTGGGAGGACGGGCGGATATTCTTT.

The rearrangement links TRBV6-5 to TRBJ2-7; TRBD2 is a possible D gene (5 bases). The CDR3 has 15 residues. V was trimmed by 6 bases and J by 6 bases, leaving 21 bases between them. Per germline, CDR1 MNHEY and CDR2 SVGAGI. The CDR3 nucleotides are TGTGCCAGCAGCCCCCAGCGGACTTCCCTATCCGAGCAGTACTTC. This encodes CASSPQRTSLSEQYF.

This clone came up a few times. The rearrangement uses TRBV5-4 and TRBJ1-1, with TRBD1 matching 7 bases. J was trimmed by 5 bases and V by 6 bases; bases with no gene match: 13. The germline CDR1 and CDR2 sequences are SGHNT and YYREEE (reference sequence). This CDR3 contains 15 residues. The CDR3 DNA is TGTGCCAGCACCCGACAAGGGGGCGCAGGAACTGAAGCTTTCTTT. It yields the protein CASTRQGGAGTEAFF.

The V and J genes are TRBV12-2 and TRBJ1-3; TRBD1 is the table's D call, not checked against the DNA. TRBV12-2 is an annotated pseudogene. The length of the CDR3 is 17 residues. CDR3 sequence (DNA): TGTGCAAGTCGCCGCCTTAACCAGGGGTGCTCTGGAAACACCATATATTTT. Translation: CASRRLNQGCSGNTIYF.

CDR3 DNA: TGCGCCAGCAGCTTAACAACTGAGGCCCAGTACTTC. The encoded protein is CASSLTTEAQYF. This chain links TRBV5-1 with TRBJ2-5; D gene uncertain. With 2 bases removed from V and 9 bases from J, the gap between germline ends came to 11 bases. This CDR3 contains 12 residues. The germline gives CDR1 SGHRS, CDR2 YFSETQ.